This TCR beta chain emerged from a study of T cells in localized non-small cell lung cancer. Findings of the study overall: Sequencing covered just one tumor region, so heterogeneity cannot be ruled out. Longer survival (overall) was linked to higher T cell density in blood. Uninvolved adjacent lung had higher T cell clonality than tumor and all other tissues. Of the top 100 tumor clones, median around 60 were in adjacent lung, 25 to 35 among its top 100.

This table comes from immunoSEQ multiplex PCR, and its TCRdb copy is limited to in-frame clones, with some not included. The sample lists some 25,000 clones, 81% occurring once. Trimming removed 3 bases from V and 4 bases from J, with 7 bases in between. The germline V gene has CDR1 MDHEN and CDR2 SYDVKM. This CDR3 spans 14 amino acids. For this clone: Its specificity is unknown.

The rearrangement joins TRBV28 to TRBJ2-6; the D call may be TRBD1 or TRBD2 (5 bases each). This TCR was sampled from a man between 40 and 70 years old with stage III squamous cell lung carcinoma. Sequenced here: peripheral blood, sampled before any cancer treatment. The CDR3 reads CASSLGDGANVLTF. The CDR3 bases are TGTGCCAGCAGTTTGGGGGACGGGGCCAACGTCCTGACTTTC.